Listed below are T cell receptor beta chains from one sample, sequenced in a study of CD8 T cells in ankylosing spondylitis. TCRdb re-called the 5' RACE reads with MiXCR, one entry per CDR3 protein. Among 250,000 to 400,000 distinct CDR3 sequences listed, 11% were seen once. The sequencing sample was made of blood, either unsorted or a sorted T cell fraction (not recorded which). All receptors derive from a female donor with ankylosing spondylitis or in good health (not recorded which). The CDR3 runs from the conserved cysteine through the conserved F or W. The order of the fields is J gene, clone size, D gene, V gene, CDR3 protein, CDR3 DNA. The D gene is left open where the match is weak. The size field is filled for only some rows; it gives once, few, many or a size class.

>TRBJ2-7|many|TRBD1|TRBV20-1
CSAHTGQGHSYEQYF
TGCAGTGCCCATACCGGACAGGGTCATTCCTACGAGCAGTACTTC
>TRBJ1-2|many|TRBD1|TRBV7-9
CASSGQGVYGYTF
TGTGCCAGCAGCGGACAGGGGGTCTATGGCTACACCTTC
>TRBJ1-2|many|TRBD1|TRBV12-3/TRBV12-4
CASRSGQAYGYTF
TGTGCCAGCAGATCCGGACAGGCGTATGGCTACACCTTC
>TRBJ2-1|many|-|TRBV9
CASSATGPRSSEQFF
TGTGCCAGCAGCGCCACCGGGCCCAGGAGTTCTGAGCAGTTCTTC
>TRBJ2-6|many|TRBD1|TRBV10-3
CAIAGGAGANVLTF
TGTGCCATTGCAGGGGGCGCCGGGGCCAACGTCCTGACTTTC
>TRBJ1-5|many|-|TRBV6-1
CASSERVRAPYQPQHF
TGTGCCAGCAGTGAAAGGGTCAGGGCCCCCTATCAGCCCCAGCATTTT
>TRBJ1-3|many|-|TRBV5-1
CASSASRGNTIYF
TGCGCCAGCAGCGCAAGCAGGGGAAACACCATATATTTT
>TRBJ2-7|few|TRBD1|TRBV18
CASSQLGQGANYEQYF
TGTGCCAGCTCCCAACTAGGACAGGGGGCGAATTACGAGCAGTACTTC
>TRBJ1-3|-|-|TRBV20-1
CSASPRAIGNTIYF
TGCAGTGCTAGCCCCAGGGCCATTGGAAACACCATATATTTT
>TRBJ1-6|-|TRBD1|TRBV20-1
CSARDRRTGSRGNSPLHF
TGCAGTGCTAGAGATAGGAGGACAGGCTCACGGGGGAATTCACCCCTCCACTTT
>TRBJ1-6|-|-|TRBV7-6
CASSLDSPNSPLHF
TGTGCCAGCAGCTTAGACAGTCCCAATTCACCCCTCCACTTT
>TRBJ1-5|-|TRBD1|TRBV3-1
CASSQGGQGRQPQHF
TGTGCCAGCAGCCAAGGAGGACAGGGGCGACAGCCCCAGCATTTT
>TRBJ2-5|-|TRBD1|TRBV7-6
CASSFGTGSLETQYF
TGTGCCAGCAGCTTCGGGACAGGGTCTCTTGAGACCCAGTACTTC
>TRBJ2-3|many|-|TRBV5-1
CASSVPGSDTQYF
TGCGCCAGCAGCGTTCCCGGGAGTGATACGCAGTATTTT
>TRBJ1-5|few|-|TRBV19
CASRGGQPQHF
TGTGCCAGCCGTGGGGGACAGCCCCAGCATTTT